This T cell receptor beta chain stems from a study of PD-1 blockade in classical Hodgkin lymphoma. Sequenced by immunoSEQ multiplex PCR; TCRdb stores in-frame clones only, minus some. The sample consists of 22,000 or so clones, around four fifths of them appearing once. CDR3 size: 16 residues. V lost 0 bases, J lost 2 bases, and 17 bases lay in between. Germline V gene lookup returns CDR1 GTSNPN and CDR2 SVGIG (reference sequence). As for this clone: Its antigen remains unknown.

Every one of the patients relapsed after autologous stem cell transplantation (brentuximab vedotin exposure was variable). Points from the study as a whole: TCR diversity in CD4+, not CD8+, cells rose significantly by C4D1. Exclusion applied to patients who initiated nivolumab less than 1 year following ASCT. The causes of the repertoire differences, possibly disease activity or prior therapy, remain undefined.

This TCR derives from a human donor with classical Hodgkin lymphoma. The chain uses TRBV30 and TRBJ2-7; unclear D gene. The sample in question was peripheral blood mononuclear cells (PBMCs), obtained before the second cycle of nivolumab. CDR3 bases: TGTGCCTGGAGTGTACCAAGCCTTCTTCGCGCCTACGAGCAGTACTTC. This encodes CAWSVPSLLRAYEQYF.